This TCR beta chain was observed in a study of Graves' ophthalmopathy and Graves' hyperthyroidism. This clonotype was recorded many times. RNA transcripts served as template for amplifying TCR beta CDR3 sequences. First-round RT-PCR employed HTBI primers, with a second-round multiplex PCR after it. TCRdb analysed the multiplex PCR reads with MiXCR anew, one entry per CDR3 protein. The data contain 300,000 to 450,000 distinct CDR3 sequences, about a sixth of them singletons. CDR1 is SQVTM and CDR2 is ANQGSEA in the germline V gene. Deletions cut 1 base from V and 8 bases from J, with 20 bases between. The CDR3 is made up of 15 amino acids.

The TCR comes from an adult woman with stable Graves' hyperthyroidism. The chain links TRBV29-1 to TRBJ1-2; a weak D match, TRBD1 (5 bases). The sequenced sample was peripheral blood. CDR3 in amino acids: CSVEVGMGPAEGYTF. The CDR3 DNA follows: TGCAGCGTTGAAGTAGGTATGGGGCCCGCGGAGGGCTACACCTTC.